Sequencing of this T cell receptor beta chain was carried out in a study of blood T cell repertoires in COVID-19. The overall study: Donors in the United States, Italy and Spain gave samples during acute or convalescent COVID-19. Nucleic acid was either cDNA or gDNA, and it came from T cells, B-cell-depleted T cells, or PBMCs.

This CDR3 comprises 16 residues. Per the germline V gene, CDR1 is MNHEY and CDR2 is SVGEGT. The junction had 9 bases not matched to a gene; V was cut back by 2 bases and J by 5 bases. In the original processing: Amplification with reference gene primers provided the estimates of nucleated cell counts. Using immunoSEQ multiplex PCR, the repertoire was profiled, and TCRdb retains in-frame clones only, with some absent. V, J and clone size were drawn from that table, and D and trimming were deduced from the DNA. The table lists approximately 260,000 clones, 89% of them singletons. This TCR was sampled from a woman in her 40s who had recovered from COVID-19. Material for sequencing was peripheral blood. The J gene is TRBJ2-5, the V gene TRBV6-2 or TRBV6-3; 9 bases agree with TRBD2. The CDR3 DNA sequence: TGTGCCAGCAGTTACGAAACTAGCGGGCTAGGGGAGACCCAGTACTTC. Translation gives CASSYETSGLGETQYF.